This T cell receptor beta chain is from a study of molecular identifiers for immune sequencing clone quantification. At the level of the study: Replicates split RNA from approximately 22,000 or 94,000 naive CD8 cells five ways, and the researchers sequenced four portions.

Researchers sorted naive CD8 T cells as cells that were CD8+CD4-CCR7+CD45RA+. The CDR3 runs to 13 residues. Trimming took 6 bases from V and 13 from J, leaving 21 bases between them. Methods described previously, with TCR primers listed, were used for bulk TCR libraries. TCRdb used MiXCR to reprocess the PCR reads, holding one entry per CDR3 protein. This table holds 300,000 to 350,000 distinct CDR3 sequences, 20% to 25% found once. The J gene is TRBJ1-2, the V gene TRBV12-3 or TRBV12-4, with a possible D match to TRBD1 (5 bases). The receptor's source is a human donor in good health. Some libraries in this study had Jurkat cell RNA spiked in. The sample taken for sequencing was naive CD8+ T cells from blood, with Jurkat cell RNA spiked in. The subset denotes: FACS-sorted CD8+CD4-CCR7+CD45RA+ naive T cells. CDR3 nucleotide sequence: TGTGCCAGCAGCCCGGACCCGGGACCCCTCTTCACCTTC. The encoded protein is CASSPDPGPLFTF.